The present TCR beta chain was sequenced within a study of beta chain features in type 1 diabetes. With regard to this clone: Its target is not known.

Study-level results: All four CD4+ subsets from Type 1 diabetes patients carried moderately but significantly shorter TCRB CDR3s.

The germline V gene has CDR1 GTSNPN and CDR2 SVGIG (reference sequence). Losses at the gene ends were 4 bases for V and 0 bases for J; bases not matched to a gene: 6. The CDR3 runs to 17 residues. Expressed TCRB transcripts were sequenced, since all the RNA that had been isolated was reverse transcribed. Profiled with immunoSEQ multiplex PCR; TCRdb holds only in-frame clones, not every one. This table has roughly 240,000 clones, around 25% appearing once. The sequencing input was naive CD4+ T cells from blood. The receptor was derived from a woman younger than 45 with type 1 diabetes. The rearrangement links TRBV30 to TRBJ2-1; TRBD2 aligns across 13 bases. The CDR3 DNA sequence: TGTGCCTGGAAACTCGGGACTAGCGGGAACTCCTACAATGAGCAGTTCTTC. This translates into CAWKLGTSGNSYNEQFF.